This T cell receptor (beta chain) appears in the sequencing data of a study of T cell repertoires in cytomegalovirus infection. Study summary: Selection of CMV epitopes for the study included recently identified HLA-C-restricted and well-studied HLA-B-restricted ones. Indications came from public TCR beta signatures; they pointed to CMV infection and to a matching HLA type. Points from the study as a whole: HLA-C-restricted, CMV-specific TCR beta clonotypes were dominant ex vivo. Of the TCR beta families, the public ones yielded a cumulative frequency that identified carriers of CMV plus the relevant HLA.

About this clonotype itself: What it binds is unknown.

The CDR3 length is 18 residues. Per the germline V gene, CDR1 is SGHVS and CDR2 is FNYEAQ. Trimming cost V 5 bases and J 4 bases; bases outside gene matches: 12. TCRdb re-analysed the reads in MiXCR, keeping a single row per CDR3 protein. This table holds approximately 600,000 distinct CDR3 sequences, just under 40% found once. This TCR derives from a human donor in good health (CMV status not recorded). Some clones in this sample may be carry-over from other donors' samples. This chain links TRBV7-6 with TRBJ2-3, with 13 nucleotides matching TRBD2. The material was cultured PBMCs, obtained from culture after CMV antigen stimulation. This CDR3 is CASSLGTSGDPWADTQYF. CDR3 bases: TGTGCCAGCAGCCTTGGGACTAGCGGGGACCCGTGGGCAGATACGCAGTATTTT.